Presented here are 4 T cell receptor beta chains from one specimen sequenced in a study of cytotoxic CD8 clonotypes in ibrutinib-treated CLL. Sequenced by immunoSEQ multiplex PCR; TCRdb stores in-frame clones only, minus some. Found here are 150,000 to 250,000 clones, around 72% of them singletons; the top ten hold about an eighth. The sample was PBMCs, taken after 24 months of ibrutinib treatment. The source of these receptors is a human donor with chronic lymphocytic leukemia.

This clone has just one count. The rearrangement joins TRBV5-8 to TRBJ2-5; 9 bases agree with TRBD1. This CDR3 comprises 18 residues. Germline V gene sequence: CDR1 SGHTS, CDR2 YDEGEE. V lost 3 bases and J lost 4; bases outside the gene matches: 16. The CDR3 spells CASSYGYQKGQGGETQYF. DNA of the CDR3: TGTGCCAGCAGCTATGGATACCAAAAGGGACAGGGCGGAGAGACCCAGTACTTC.

J is TRBJ2-3 and V is TRBV30; D uncertain. Germline loops: CDR1 GTSNPN, CDR2 SVGIG (reference sequence). The ends were cut back, 0 bases at V and 5 bases at J, with 12 bases in the middle. The CDR3 extends over 14 amino acids. CDR3 protein: CAWSVPARGDTQYF. The CDR3 nucleotides are TGTGCCTGGAGTGTTCCAGCCCGTGGAGATACGCAGTATTTT.

The rearrangement uses TRBV18 and TRBJ1-2, with D uncertain. The CDR3 is 14 amino acids. Germline V CDR1 and CDR2: KGHSH, LQKENI. Trimming removed 5 bases from V and 1 base from J, with 11 bases in between. CDR3 protein: CASSTLQINYGYTF. The CDR3 DNA follows: TGTGCCAGCTCAACCCTACAGATTAACTATGGCTACACCTTC.

The V gene is TRBV7-2, the J gene TRBJ1-2, with TRBD1 matching 7 bases. The CDR3 is 16 amino acids. The V gene's germline CDR1 is SGHTA and CDR2 FQGNSA. V lost 1 base to trimming and J lost 2 bases; unmatched junction nucleotides: 7. This chain's CDR3 is CASSLVVRGENYGYTF. The CDR3 DNA reads as TGTGCCAGCAGCTTAGTTGTCAGGGGGGAGAACTATGGCTACACCTTC.